A selection of T cell receptor beta chains follows, all from one sample in a study of cytomegalovirus exposure and HLA in healthy donors. Here immunoSEQ multiplex PCR was the method, and the copy in TCRdb shows in-frame clones only, minus some. The top ten clones hold about 2.5% of a sample with about 89,000 clones, more than 60% of them seen once. The specimen was PBMCs. The receptors here all came from a man aged 30 to 45 in good health and CMV-seronegative. The CDR3 runs from the conserved cysteine through the conserved F or W. Each record gives: V gene, J gene, D gene, clone size, CDR3 protein, CDR3 DNA. A D gene is named only where the DNA matches it firmly. Where a row states a size, it is once, few, many or the class of an expanded clone; other rows omit it.

v_call: TRBV5-1; j_call: TRBJ2-1; d_call: -; clone_size: few; cdr3_aa: CASFKGLEGMDEQFF; cdr3_nt: TGCGCCAGCTTCAAGGGTCTAGAGGGAATGGATGAGCAGTTCTTC
v_call: TRBV5-4; j_call: TRBJ1-1; d_call: TRBD1; clone_size: few; cdr3_aa: CASSSDRGIMNTEAFF; cdr3_nt: TGTGCCAGCAGCTCCGACAGGGGCATCATGAACACTGAAGCTTTCTTT
v_call: TRBV6-1; j_call: TRBJ1-5; d_call: TRBD1; clone_size: -; cdr3_aa: CASSEQGQGLAHF; cdr3_nt: TGTGCCAGCAGTGAGCAAGGACAGGGCTTGGCTCATTTT
v_call: TRBV10-2; j_call: TRBJ1-2; d_call: -; clone_size: few; cdr3_aa: CASSFTGSNYGYTF; cdr3_nt: TGCGCCAGCAGTTTTACAGGGTCTAACTATGGCTACACCTTC
v_call: TRBV28; j_call: TRBJ2-1; d_call: -; clone_size: -; cdr3_aa: CASRSRGDNYNEQFF; cdr3_nt: TGTGCCAGCAGGAGCCGGGGGGACAACTACAATGAGCAGTTCTTC
v_call: TRBV29-1; j_call: TRBJ1-3; d_call: -; clone_size: -; cdr3_aa: CSVDSPSGNTIYF; cdr3_nt: TGCAGCGTTGACAGTCCCTCTGGAAACACCATATATTTT
v_call: TRBV5-1; j_call: TRBJ2-3; d_call: -; clone_size: -; cdr3_aa: CASSLSGPDTQYF; cdr3_nt: TGCGCCAGCAGCTTGTCAGGGCCAGATACGCAGTATTTT
v_call: TRBV6-5; j_call: TRBJ2-5; d_call: -; clone_size: few; cdr3_aa: CASSRGNGETQYF; cdr3_nt: TGTGCCAGCAGCCGGGGGAATGGTGAGACCCAGTACTTC
v_call: TRBV2; j_call: TRBJ2-7; d_call: -; clone_size: few; cdr3_aa: CASSERGKVYEQYF; cdr3_nt: TGTGCCAGCAGTGAAAGGGGAAAGGTGTACGAGCAGTACTTC
v_call: TRBV7-7; j_call: TRBJ2-5; d_call: TRBD2; clone_size: few; cdr3_aa: CATQGRKRGETQYF; cdr3_nt: TGTGCCACCCAAGGGAGGAAGCGGGGAGAGACCCAGTACTTC
v_call: TRBV19; j_call: TRBJ2-6; d_call: TRBD1; clone_size: -; cdr3_aa: CASQDRVSGANVLTF; cdr3_nt: TGTGCCAGCCAAGACAGGGTCTCTGGGGCCAACGTCCTGACTTTC
v_call: TRBV28; j_call: TRBJ2-7; d_call: -; clone_size: -; cdr3_aa: CASSFQHPATEQYF; cdr3_nt: TGTGCCAGCAGTTTTCAGCACCCAGCGACCGAGCAGTACTTC
v_call: TRBV9; j_call: TRBJ2-5; d_call: -; clone_size: once; cdr3_aa: CASSVGLAETQYF; cdr3_nt: TGTGCCAGCAGCGTAGGTCTAGCAGAGACCCAGTACTTC
v_call: TRBV7-6; j_call: TRBJ2-7; d_call: TRBD2; clone_size: few; cdr3_aa: CASSLTGTSSVYEQYF; cdr3_nt: TGTGCCAGCAGCCTAACCGGGACTAGCAGTGTCTACGAGCAGTACTTC
v_call: TRBV6-1; j_call: TRBJ2-7; d_call: -; clone_size: -; cdr3_aa: CASSELAVYEQYF; cdr3_nt: TGTGCCAGCAGTGAATTGGCAGTTTACGAGCAGTACTTC
v_call: TRBV10-3; j_call: TRBJ2-1; d_call: -; clone_size: -; cdr3_aa: CAISEFQEQFF; cdr3_nt: TGTGCCATCAGTGAGTTCCAGGAGCAGTTCTTC
v_call: TRBV29-1; j_call: TRBJ1-2; d_call: TRBD1; clone_size: -; cdr3_aa: CSVVRTGPQDGYTF; cdr3_nt: TGCAGCGTTGTTAGGACAGGGCCTCAAGATGGCTACACCTTC
v_call: TRBV7-2; j_call: TRBJ1-2; d_call: -; clone_size: -; cdr3_aa: CASSLVFRGESGYTF; cdr3_nt: TGTGCCAGCAGCTTAGTGTTTCGGGGGGAAAGTGGCTACACCTTC
v_call: TRBV5-1; j_call: TRBJ2-5; d_call: TRBD2; clone_size: -; cdr3_aa: CASAVQGGETQYF; cdr3_nt: TGCGCCAGCGCTGTCCAGGGAGGGGAGACCCAGTACTTC
v_call: TRBV7-8; j_call: TRBJ2-7; d_call: TRBD1; clone_size: -; cdr3_aa: CASSSRDSSYEQYF; cdr3_nt: TGTGCCAGCAGCTCCCGGGACAGTTCCTACGAGCAGTACTTC
v_call: TRBV7-6; j_call: TRBJ1-3; d_call: TRBD1; clone_size: -; cdr3_aa: CASSPMQGAGGNTIYF; cdr3_nt: TGTGCCAGCAGCCCCATGCAGGGGGCAGGTGGAAACACCATATATTTT
v_call: TRBV19; j_call: TRBJ1-2; d_call: -; clone_size: -; cdr3_aa: CASSTGINYGYTF; cdr3_nt: TGTGCCAGTAGTACCGGGATAAACTATGGCTACACCTTC
v_call: TRBV6-5; j_call: TRBJ1-2; d_call: TRBD1; clone_size: -; cdr3_aa: CASSSTGEGYTF; cdr3_nt: TGTGCCAGCAGTTCCACAGGGGAAGGCTACACCTTC
v_call: TRBV10-3; j_call: TRBJ1-1; d_call: -; clone_size: few; cdr3_aa: CAISAVNTEAFF; cdr3_nt: TGTGCCATCAGTGCTGTGAACACTGAAGCTTTCTTT
v_call: TRBV29-1; j_call: TRBJ2-7; d_call: TRBD1; clone_size: few; cdr3_aa: CSVGETGEGHEQYF; cdr3_nt: TGCAGCGTTGGAGAGACAGGGGAAGGCCACGAGCAGTACTTC
v_call: TRBV6-5; j_call: TRBJ2-7; d_call: -; clone_size: -; cdr3_aa: CASTNPTGTWEQYF; cdr3_nt: TGTGCCAGCACCAACCCGACTGGGACTTGGGAGCAGTACTTC
v_call: TRBV2; j_call: TRBJ2-1; d_call: TRBD2; clone_size: -; cdr3_aa: CASSEWEGARVNEQFF; cdr3_nt: TGTGCCAGCAGTGAATGGGAGGGAGCACGAGTCAATGAGCAGTTCTTC
v_call: TRBV10-3; j_call: TRBJ1-3; d_call: -; clone_size: -; cdr3_aa: CATGSVGGSGNTIYF; cdr3_nt: TGTGCAACCGGGAGTGTGGGGGGCTCTGGAAACACCATATATTTT
v_call: TRBV5-4; j_call: TRBJ1-4; d_call: TRBD1; clone_size: -; cdr3_aa: CASSSGRDRDPTNEKLFF; cdr3_nt: TGTGCCAGCAGCTCGGGCCGGGACAGGGACCCAACTAATGAAAAACTGTTTTTT
v_call: TRBV4-3; j_call: TRBJ2-7; d_call: -; clone_size: -; cdr3_aa: CASSQGVGGYEQYF; cdr3_nt: TGCGCCAGCAGCCAAGGGGTAGGGGGCTACGAGCAGTACTTC
v_call: TRBV18; j_call: TRBJ1-1; d_call: -; clone_size: once; cdr3_aa: CASSPGQSRNTEAFF; cdr3_nt: TGTGCCAGCTCACCGGGACAAAGTCGGAACACTGAAGCTTTCTTT
v_call: TRBV7-2; j_call: TRBJ2-3; d_call: TRBD1; clone_size: -; cdr3_aa: CASSLTGGATDTQYF; cdr3_nt: TGTGCCAGCAGCTTGACAGGGGGTGCGACAGATACGCAGTATTTT
v_call: TRBV6-5; j_call: TRBJ2-3; d_call: -; clone_size: once; cdr3_aa: CASSYGGVGTDTQYF; cdr3_nt: TGTGCCAGCAGTTATGGAGGGGTGGGCACAGATACGCAGTATTTT
v_call: TRBV5-1; j_call: TRBJ1-2; d_call: -; clone_size: -; cdr3_aa: CASSLGQDIYGYTF; cdr3_nt: TGCGCCAGCAGCTTGGGACAGGACATCTATGGCTACACCTTC
v_call: TRBV19; j_call: TRBJ1-4; d_call: -; clone_size: -; cdr3_aa: CASNKGTSHEEKLFF; cdr3_nt: TGTGCCAGTAACAAAGGGACATCACATGAGGAAAAACTGTTTTTT
v_call: TRBV7-8; j_call: TRBJ2-7; d_call: -; clone_size: -; cdr3_aa: CASSSRDLYEQYF; cdr3_nt: TGTGCCAGCAGCTCCCGGGATCTCTACGAGCAGTACTTC
v_call: TRBV30; j_call: TRBJ2-3; d_call: -; clone_size: -; cdr3_aa: CASHSVSGTDTQYF; cdr3_nt: TGTGCCTCCCATAGCGTTTCGGGCACAGATACGCAGTATTTT
v_call: TRBV30; j_call: TRBJ1-5; d_call: -; clone_size: -; cdr3_aa: CAWSAGAFDQPQHF; cdr3_nt: TGTGCCTGGAGCGCGGGGGCTTTCGATCAGCCCCAGCATTTT
v_call: TRBV18; j_call: TRBJ2-7; d_call: TRBD1; clone_size: -; cdr3_aa: CASSPPGQGGHEQYF; cdr3_nt: TGTGCCAGCTCACCACCGGGACAGGGCGGCCACGAGCAGTACTTC
v_call: TRBV10-3; j_call: TRBJ1-4; d_call: -; clone_size: -; cdr3_aa: CAINDAGNEKLFF; cdr3_nt: TGTGCCATCAATGATGCAGGGAATGAAAAACTGTTTTTT
v_call: TRBV15; j_call: TRBJ1-1; d_call: -; clone_size: -; cdr3_aa: CATSRDRQGLPEAFF; cdr3_nt: TGTGCCACCAGCAGAGATCGGCAGGGTCTACCTGAAGCTTTCTTT